What follows are 16 T cell receptor beta chains derived from one specimen sequenced in a study of graft-versus-host responses after intestinal transplantation. These receptors are not linked to any known antigen. Assay: immunoSEQ multiplex PCR; the TCRdb copy retains only in-frame clones and omits some. The data show over 55,000 clones, 84% seen once. The sample consisted of unstimulated CD4+ T cells sorted from spleen or lymph node cells, taken before transplant. Receptors were obtained from a human donor who was the organ donor for an intestinal transplant.

The chain joins TRBV20-1 to TRBJ2-1; D not resolved. Germline CDR1 reads DFQATT; CDR2 reads SNEGSKA (reference sequence). V lost 0 bases and J 10 bases, leaving 7 bases between the germline ends. This CDR3 is 11 amino acids long. CDR3 loop: CSARDTVEQFF. CDR3 nucleotides: TGCAGTGCTAGAGATACGGTGGAGCAGTTCTTC.

The gene calls are TRBV6-1 and TRBJ2-3; TRBD1 is a possible D gene (8 bases). This CDR3 is built from 13 residues. V was cut by 7 bases and J by 4 bases, with 12 bases left in between. CDR1 and CDR2 (germline): MNHNS, SASEGT. The CDR3 region has the DNA TGTGCCAGCAACAGGGGGGGCTCAGATACGCAGTATTTT. As protein: CASNRGGSDTQYF.

The CDR3 protein is CASIQWAGVNNEQFF. The CDR3 DNA is TGTGCCAGCATCCAGTGGGCAGGGGTCAACAATGAGCAGTTCTTC. V is TRBV7-8 and J is TRBJ2-1; perhaps TRBD1 as D (6 bases). CDR1 and CDR2 from the germline V gene are SGHVS and FQNEAQ. V lost 7 bases and J 5 bases, leaving 18 bases between the germline ends. The CDR3 is 15 amino acids.

Regarding this clone: In the same sample, other DNA sequences code for this CDR3. The chain combines TRBV30 with TRBJ1-5; D is perhaps TRBD1 (5 bases). Germline CDR1 is GTSNPN and CDR2 is SVGIG (reference sequence). CDR3 length: 13 residues. V gave up 1 base and J gave up 4 bases, with 8 bases separating them. This CDR3 is CAWSAQGNQPQHF. The CDR3, as DNA: TGTGCCTGGAGTGCTCAGGGAAATCAGCCCCAGCATTTT. The whole variable domain, filled in from reference TRBV30 and TRBJ1-5, reads SQTIHQWPATLVQPVGSPLSLECTVEGTSNPNLYWYRQAAGRGLQLLFYSVGIGQISSEVPQNLSASRPQDRQFILSSKKLLLSDSGFYLCAWSAQGNQPQHFGDGTRLSIL.

This chain links TRBV28 with TRBJ2-7; 11 bases align to TRBD1. This CDR3 is built from 13 residues. The J segment lost 6 bases and the V segment lost 6 bases, leaving 4 bases of the junction unmatched. Germline loops: CDR1 MDHEN, CDR2 SYDVKM. The CDR3 reads CASRSGTGGEQYV. The CDR3 nucleotides read TGTGCCAGCAGATCCGGGACAGGGGGCGAGCAGTACGTC.

The rearrangement joins TRBV7-6 to TRBJ1-6; a possible D gene is TRBD1 (6 bases). Between the trimmed V and J ends, which lost 5 bases and 6 bases, there was a span of 20 bases. Germline V gives CDR1 SGHVS, CDR2 FNYEAQ. The CDR3 loop spans 17 amino acids. The DNA for the CDR3 is TGTGCCAGCAGCCCGGAACGCAGGGGTCTGGGTAATTCACCCCTCCACTTT. The encoded protein is CASSPERRGLGNSPLHF.

The rearrangement uses TRBV4-2 and TRBJ1-4; 11 nucleotides line up with TRBD1. The CDR3 runs to 15 residues. V lost 4 bases to trimming and J lost 6 bases; unmatched junction nucleotides: 4. The germline V gene encodes CDR1 LGHNA and CDR2 YNFKEQ. CDR3 amino acids: CASSLTGQGDEKLFF. The CDR3 nucleotides read TGTGCCAGCAGCCTTACGGGACAGGGGGATGAAAAACTGTTTTTT.

This rearrangement joins TRBV7-2 to TRBJ1-5, with TRBD1 matching 7 bases. From germline, CDR1 is SGHTA and CDR2 FQGNSA. The CDR3 totals 14 residues. The V segment lost 2 bases and the J segment 2 bases; nucleotides outside the gene matches: 0. The CDR3 is CASSLTGGNQPQHF. CDR3 in DNA: TGTGCCAGCAGCTTAACAGGGGGCAATCAGCCCCAGCATTTT.

This chain links TRBV5-1 with TRBJ1-1; D is unresolved. Trimming shortened V by 6 bases and J by 0 bases, and 18 bases separated the two germline ends. This CDR3 is 16 amino acids long. Germline assignment: CDR1 SGHRS and CDR2 YFSETQ. The DNA for the CDR3 is TGCGCCAGCATCCTCGAAGCCGGTACCATGAACACTGAAGCTTTCTTT. Its protein is CASILEAGTMNTEAFF.

The genes are TRBV6-5 and TRBJ1-2; the D gene is possibly TRBD1 (5 bases). The ends were cut back, 2 bases at V and 0 bases at J, with 13 bases in the middle. The germline gives CDR1 MNHEY, CDR2 SVGAGI. CDR3 length equals 16 residues. CDR3 residues: CASSYQRQTTNYGYTF. In DNA form, the CDR3 reads TGTGCCAGCAGTTACCAACGACAGACAACTAACTATGGCTACACCTTC.

This clone was seen a handful of times. V gene TRBV27 combines with J gene TRBJ1-2, with 7 bases identical to TRBD1. Trimming took 3 bases from V and 0 from J; bases not matched to a gene: 7. The CDR3 is 16 amino acids. Germline CDR1 reads MNHEY; CDR2 reads SMNVEV (reference sequence). The CDR3 DNA is TGTGCCAGCAGTTTTTCCTACAGGGGCTCTAACTATGGCTACACCTTC. Amino acids: CASSFSYRGSNYGYTF.

V is TRBV30 and J is TRBJ2-1; weak D call: TRBD2 (6 bases). V gave up 5 bases and J gave up 5 bases, with 13 bases separating them. Germline V gives CDR1 GTSNPN, CDR2 SVGIG (reference sequence). The CDR3 runs 13 residues. CDR3 amino acids: CAWSLRGNNEQFF. The CDR3 nucleotides are TGTGCCTGGTCGCTCCGGGGGAACAATGAGCAGTTCTTC.

The V and J genes are TRBV29-1 and TRBJ1-1; D not resolved. Deletions cut 7 bases from V and 0 bases from J, with 12 bases between. This CDR3 contains 13 residues. From germline, CDR1 is SQVTM and CDR2 ANQGSEA. This CDR3 reads CSGSLRLNTEAFF. The CDR3 bases are TGCAGCGGGAGTCTCCGATTGAACACTGAAGCTTTCTTT.

The chain has TRBV15 and TRBJ2-2; D unresolved. In germline, CDR1 is LNHNV, CDR2 YYDKDF (reference sequence). The V end was cut by 0 bases, the J end by 4 bases, with 6 bases between. CDR3 size: 14 residues. CDR3 bases: TGTGCCACCAGCAGAGATTTGAGCACCGGGGAGCTGTTTTTT. Translation: CATSRDLSTGELFF.

This clone was detected only once. The chain employs TRBV6-5 and TRBJ2-1, with 10 bases lining up with TRBD1. This CDR3 comprises 14 residues. The germline CDR1 and CDR2 sequences are MNHEY and SVGAGI. The V segment lost 0 bases and the J segment 9 bases; nucleotides outside the gene matches: 2. The CDR3 reads CASSYSTGGGEQFF. The CDR3 nucleotides read TGTGCCAGCAGTTACTCGACAGGGGGCGGTGAGCAGTTCTTC.

This clone was detected only a few times. This chain links TRBV5-6 with TRBJ1-4; 8 nucleotides match TRBD1. V dropped 4 bases and J dropped 2; count of bases not matched to a gene: 10. The CDR3 loop spans 17 amino acids. Germline V gene data show CDR1 as SGHDT and CDR2 as YYEEEE. The CDR3 here is CASSPRTGKKTNEKLFF. In DNA form, the CDR3 reads TGTGCCAGCAGCCCGAGGACAGGGAAAAAGACTAATGAAAAACTGTTTTTT.